This TCR beta chain was identified in a study of T cells after yellow fever vaccination. Study observations and caveats: Secondary responses were weaker yet peaked faster, day 5 versus 15. The CD4 compartment and the CD8 compartment contained a small share of clonotypes in common. Contamination of FACS-sorted repertoires by abundant clonotypes from the bulk population could occur. Post-booster repertoires contained most primary-vaccination clones again (about 95% CD4, approximately 88% CD8).

This clonotype was picked up many times. Its antigen is not identified. Germline V gene data show CDR1 as SGDLS and CDR2 as YYNGEE. The length of the CDR3 is 18 residues. The V gene end was trimmed by 0 bases and the J gene end by 5 bases; junction bases not matched to a gene: 13. TCRdb re-analysed the 5' RACE reads in MiXCR, keeping a single row per CDR3 protein. The repertoire holds over 110,000 distinct CDR3 sequences, with roughly 8% as singletons. J is TRBJ2-5 and V is TRBV9, with 10 bases identical to TRBD2. Sequences were derived from CD4+ T cells sorted from PBMCs, sampled 5 days after the yellow fever booster vaccination. This receptor was identified in a man aged 25-40 years who received the YFV17D yellow fever vaccine. Here the CDR3 reads CASSVGSSGGTDGETQYF. Written as DNA, the CDR3 is TGTGCCAGCAGCGTAGGTTCTAGCGGGGGCACTGATGGGGAGACCCAGTACTTC.